What follows are 30 T cell receptor beta chains derived from one specimen sequenced in a study of post-analysis software for immune sequencing data. Prepared libraries of TCR beta cDNA carried unique molecular identifiers. TCRdb re-analysed the PCR reads in MiXCR, keeping a single row per CDR3 protein. The sample lists 150,000 to 200,000 distinct CDR3 sequences, 35% to 40% occurring once. The sample here was blood, taken after autologous hematopoietic stem cell transplantation. These receptors came from a girl aged 10 to 17 with multiple sclerosis.

This clonotype was counted between two and nine times. This sequence joins TRBV20-1 and TRBJ2-5, with TRBD1 matching over 10 bases. This CDR3 is 14 amino acids long. CDR1 is DFQATT and CDR2 is SNEGSKA in the germline V gene (reference sequence). V shed 5 bases and J 11 bases; nucleotides not matched to a gene: 14. The CDR3 loop reads CSAGTGDIGWEQYF. The CDR3 DNA is TGCAGTGCTGGGACAGGGGATATTGGTTGGGAGCAGTACTTC.

This clonotype appeared a few times. The chain is built from TRBV6-2 or TRBV6-3 and TRBJ2-4; D is unresolved. The assigned J gene may be wrong: the sequence end matches TRBJ2-7 better. Germline CDR1 reads MNHEY; CDR2 reads SVGEGT. The CDR3 has 12 residues. The CDR3 reads CASKRPVDEQYF. In nucleotides, the CDR3 is TGTGCCAGCAAAAGGCCAGTCGACGAGCAGTACTTC.

The chain has TRBV7-8 and TRBJ1-1; 9 nucleotides align to TRBD1. V lost 5 bases and J lost 0; bases outside the gene matches: 10. Germline V gene sequence: CDR1 SGHVS, CDR2 FQNEAQ. The CDR3 sequence is 17 residues long. In DNA form, the CDR3 reads TGTGCCAGCAGCCTCGGACAGGGGCCGCCCATGAACACTGAAGCTTTCTTT. It encodes CASSLGQGPPMNTEAFF.

This clonotype has more than one count but fewer than ten. The genes are TRBV29-1 and TRBJ2-1; 8 positions match TRBD2. V gave up 4 bases and J gave up 2 bases; unmatched junction bases: 1. CDR1 and CDR2 (germline): SQVTM, ANQGSEA. CDR3 length: 13 amino acids. CDR3 coding DNA: TGCAGCGTTGTTAGCGGGGCCTACAATGAGCAGTTCTTC. Translated, it gives CSVVSGAYNEQFF.

This clonotype was counted at least ten times. V gene TRBV4-1 combines with J gene TRBJ2-5; 9 nucleotides agree with TRBD2. The length of the CDR3 is 14 residues. V shed 2 bases, J shed 2 bases, and the junction held 0 bases outside the gene matches. Germline V gives CDR1 MGHRA, CDR2 YSYEKL. CDR3 DNA: TGCGCCAGCAGCCAACTAGCGGGACAAGAGACCCAGTACTTC. It is translated as CASSQLAGQETQYF.

V usage is TRBV7-2 and J usage is TRBJ2-5; TRBD2 might be the D (6 bases). The J call may be incorrect, as the DNA end agrees better with TRBJ2-7. The CDR3 covers 14 residues. Per germline, CDR1 SGHTA and CDR2 FQGNSA. This CDR3 is CASSSAAGNNEQYF. The DNA for the CDR3 is TGTGCCAGCAGCTCGGCGGCGGGGAACAACGAGCAGTACTTC.

The chain uses TRBV5-1 and TRBJ2-4, with D possibly called TRBD1 or TRBD2 (6 bases each). With the DNA end fitting TRBJ2-7 better, the J assignment may be wrong. Germline CDR1 reads SGHRS; CDR2 reads YFSETQ. The CDR3 spans 14 residues. The CDR3 region is CASSGGTYYYEQYF. The CDR3 DNA follows: TGCGCCAGCAGCGGCGGGACATACTACTACGAGCAGTACTTC.

This clonotype was seen many times. The genes are TRBV29-1 and TRBJ1-2; D perhaps matches TRBD1 (5 bases). The CDR3 contains 14 residues. Germline V gene lookup returns CDR1 SQVTM and CDR2 ANQGSEA. V was clipped by 4 bases and J by 2 bases, with 14 bases between them. DNA for the CDR3: TGCAGCGTTGTATTAAATCAGGGCAACTATGGCTACACCTTC. Amino acids: CSVVLNQGNYGYTF.

To note about this clonotype: Germline is not matched at one junction end, which may reflect a read error. For the CDR3, the DNA is TGTGCCAGCAGCTTTACGCCGGGAGAAGGGGAGACCGAGTACTTC. Translating gives CASSFTPGEGETEYF. The chain employs TRBV5-1 and TRBJ2-5; D is perhaps TRBD2 (6 bases). Germline-derived CDR1 and CDR2 are SGHRS and YFSETQ. This CDR3 comprises 15 residues. The variable domain in full, with the rest retrieved from reference TRBV5-1 and TRBJ2-5, is KAGVTQTPRYLIKTRGQQVTLSCSPISGHRSVSWYQQTPGQGLQFLFEYFSETQRNKGNFPGRFSGRQFSNSRSEMNVSTLELGDSALYLCASSFTPGEGETEYFGPGTRLLVL.

This clonotype was detected a few times. The V gene is TRBV7-8, the J gene TRBJ1-2; TRBD1 is a possible D gene (6 bases). CDR1 is SGHVS and CDR2 is FQNEAQ in the germline V gene. The V end was cut by 5 bases, the J end by 0 bases, with 10 bases between. This CDR3 has 14 residues. The CDR3 DNA is TGTGCCAGCAGCGAGGGGGGGACTAACTATGGCTACACCTTC. It yields the protein CASSEGGTNYGYTF.

The chain couples TRBV5-4 to TRBJ2-3; weak D call: TRBD2 (6 bases). The germline V gene has CDR1 SGHNT and CDR2 YYREEE (reference sequence). The CDR3 has 13 residues. The V and J ends lost 8 bases and 5 bases respectively, with 15 bases between them. The CDR3 region has the DNA TGTGCCAGATCGCTGGGGGGTGGAGATACGCAGTATTTT. Its protein product is CARSLGGGDTQYF.

This chain links TRBV12-3 or TRBV12-4 with TRBJ2-3; 7 nucleotides align to TRBD2. Germline trimming cut 6 bases from V and 8 bases from J; bases unmatched to any gene: 5. CDR3 length equals 12 residues. CDR3: CASRLIAGTQYF. The DNA for the CDR3 is TGTGCCAGCAGACTCATAGCGGGTACGCAGTATTTT.

The rearrangement joins TRBV6-5 to TRBJ2-1; D remains ambiguous. V lost 4 bases and J lost 7, with 11 bases in between. The CDR3 spans 13 residues. From germline, CDR1 is MNHEY and CDR2 SVGAGI. The CDR3 reads CASSSSEINEQFF. DNA of the CDR3: TGTGCCAGCAGTTCGTCGGAAATTAATGAGCAGTTCTTC.

The rearrangement joins TRBV20-1 to TRBJ2-5; tentatively, D is TRBD2 (6 bases). CDR1 and CDR2 (germline): DFQATT, SNEGSKA (reference sequence). V was cut by 1 base and J by 5 bases, with 11 bases left in between. The CDR3 covers 13 residues. The CDR3: CSARVRSGETQYF. For the CDR3, the DNA is TGCAGTGCTAGAGTCCGCAGCGGGGAGACCCAGTACTTC.

This rearrangement joins TRBV24-1 to TRBJ2-1; D not resolved. CDR1 is KGHDR, CDR2 SFDVKD, per germline. The CDR3 contains 13 residues. The germline V and J ends were trimmed by 4 bases and 4 bases, with 7 bases remaining between them. The CDR3 DNA is TGTGCCACCAGTGACCGGAGATACAATGAGCAGTTCTTC. Protein product: CATSDRRYNEQFF.

This clonotype was counted only a few times. This chain joins TRBV24-1 and TRBJ2-7; a weak D match, TRBD2 (6 bases). Germline V gene lookup returns CDR1 KGHDR and CDR2 SFDVKD. This CDR3 has 15 residues. The V gene lost 9 bases and the J gene lost 0 bases, with 17 bases spanning the gap. CDR3 bases: TGTGCCACCCGCCGCGGGGCAGGTGCCTCCTACGAGCAGTACTTC. It specifies CATRRGAGASYEQYF.

In the case of this clonotype: Sequence at one end of the junction differs from germline and may be a read error. This chain connects TRBV7-7 to TRBJ2-4; D is undetermined. The J call could be wrong; TRBJ2-7 is a better fit for the DNA end. Germline V gene sequence: CDR1 SSHAT, CDR2 FNYEAQ (reference sequence). The CDR3 has 12 residues. The CDR3 protein is CASSLIKGEQYF. The CDR3 DNA reads TGTGCTAGCAGCTTAATTAAGGGCGAGCAGTACTTC.

As concerns this clonotype: Given a much more abundant clone one base away, this may be a read error. The J gene is TRBJ2-1, the V gene TRBV5-1; D is uncertain. The CDR3 extends over 14 amino acids. Germline loops: CDR1 SGHRS, CDR2 YFSETQ. V lost 4 bases, J lost 8 bases, and 16 bases lay in between. The CDR3, as DNA: TGCGCCAGCAGCCGCGATTCCGCGGTCGATGAGCAGTTCTTC. Translation gives CASSRDSAVDEQFF.

In this sample, this clonotype turned up a few times. The rearrangement links TRBV20-1 to TRBJ1-2, with a possible D match to TRBD1 (5 bases). The germline gives CDR1 DFQATT, CDR2 SNEGSKA (reference sequence). Trimming stripped 0 bases from V and 2 bases from J, with 10 bases between. The CDR3 runs 14 residues. The CDR3 sequence: CSAREPGRNYGYTF. The CDR3, as DNA: TGCAGTGCTAGAGAACCGGGACGGAACTATGGCTACACCTTC.

This clonotype occurred once. The genes are TRBV14 and TRBJ1-2; tentative D call: TRBD1 (5 bases). Per germline, CDR1 SGHDN and CDR2 FVKESK. The CDR3 length is 15 residues. Between the trimmed V and J ends, which lost 0 bases and 5 bases, there was a span of 13 bases. CDR3 protein: CASSQDRSGVYGYTF. The CDR3 DNA sequence: TGTGCCAGCAGCCAAGATCGCTCGGGGGTGTATGGCTACACCTTC. The variable domain in full, completed from reference TRBV14 and TRBJ1-2, reads EAGVTQFPSHSVIEKGQTVTLRCDPISGHDNLYWYRRVMGKEIKFLLHFVKESKQDESGMPNNRFLAERTGGTYSTLKVQPAELEDSGVYFCASSQDRSGVYGYTFGSGTRLTVV.

CDR3: CASSPSGGTDTQYF. The CDR3 region has the DNA TGTGCCAGCAGTCCTAGCGGGGGCACAGATACGCAGTATTTT. The chain recombines TRBV11-2 with TRBJ2-3, with TRBD2 matching 9 bases. Per germline, CDR1 SGHAT and CDR2 FQNNGV. The CDR3 runs 14 residues. The J segment lost 1 base and the V segment lost 6 bases, leaving 2 bases of the junction unmatched.

This clonotype was detected once. The rearrangement links TRBV11-1 to TRBJ2-1; the match to TRBD2 covers 11 bases. The CDR3 runs 15 residues. Trimming cost V 0 bases and J 6 bases; bases outside gene matches: 1. The germline V gene encodes CDR1 SGHAT and CDR2 FQDESV (reference sequence). The CDR3 DNA is TGTGCCAGCAGCTTAGCGCTAGCGGGAGGCAATGAGCAGTTCTTC. Amino acids: CASSLALAGGNEQFF.

This clonotype was observed a single time. One end of the junction does not line up with germline, which may come from a read error. The chain joins TRBV5-1 to TRBJ2-1; 15 nucleotides agree with TRBD2. Germline V gives CDR1 SGHRS, CDR2 YFSETQ. CDR3 size: 19 residues. The CDR3: CAGSLKGLAGGGKYNEQFF. CDR3 DNA: TGCGCCGGCAGCCTGAAGGGACTAGCGGGAGGTGGGAAATACAATGAGCAGTTCTTC.

The chain combines TRBV6-1 with TRBJ2-2; 9 bases line up with TRBD1. CDR1 is MNHNS and CDR2 is SASEGT in the germline V gene. The CDR3 length is 15 residues. The ends lost 7 bases at V and 4 bases at J; junction bases unmatched: 7. The CDR3 loop is CASTQRTGVTGELFF. CDR3 sequence (DNA): TGTGCCAGCACCCAAAGGACAGGGGTCACCGGGGAGCTGTTTTTT.

DNA of the CDR3: TGTGCCAGCAGCCTTGGAGGGGTTAACGAGCAGTACTTC. The encoded protein is CASSLGGVNEQYF. The chain couples TRBV12-3 or TRBV12-4 to TRBJ2-7; TRBD2 is a possible D gene (6 bases). The CDR3 is 13 residues long. V lost 6 bases and J lost 5, with 14 bases in between.

This clonotype appeared a few times. CDR3 sequence (DNA): TGTGCCAGCAGCCCAGGCGGACAGGTTGGCTACACCTTC. It yields the protein CASSPGGQVGYTF. The gene calls are TRBV28 and TRBJ1-2, with 7 bases matching TRBD1. This CDR3 has 13 amino acids. V lost 6 bases and J lost 7; bases outside the gene matches: 8. Germline V gene data show CDR1 as MDHEN and CDR2 as SYDVKM.

This rearrangement joins TRBV5-1 to TRBJ1-4; no definite D call. The germline V gene encodes CDR1 SGHRS and CDR2 YFSETQ. Trimming pared 3 bases from V and 8 bases from J, leaving 11 bases between. This CDR3 spans 13 amino acids. The CDR3 loop is CASSSEQREKLFF. CDR3 sequence (DNA): TGCGCCAGCAGCTCAGAACAACGAGAAAAACTGTTTTTT.

Note on this clonotype: The conserved phenylalanine or tryptophan normally closing the CDR3 is absent here, so this likely arose from a read error. The chain links TRBV7-2 to TRBJ2-5, with TRBD2 identical over 9 bases. The CDR3 runs 15 residues. In germline, CDR1 is SGHTA, CDR2 FQGNSA. V gave up 5 bases and J gave up 4 bases; unmatched junction bases: 8. The CDR3 DNA reads as TGTGCCAGCAGCGCCCGACTAGCGGTTCGAGAGACCCAGTACGTC. It codes for CASSARLAVRETQYV.

This clonotype was seen a few times. The rearrangement uses TRBV2 and TRBJ2-3; D unresolved. Germline V CDR1 and CDR2: SNHLY, FYNNEI. V lost 10 bases, J lost 2 bases, and 16 bases lay in between. This CDR3 comprises 14 residues. This CDR3 is CATIWTENTDTQYF. The CDR3 bases are TGTGCCACCATATGGACGGAAAACACAGATACGCAGTATTTT. The whole variable domain, filled in from reference TRBV2 and TRBJ2-3, reads EPEVTQTPSHQVTQMGQEVILRCVPISNHLYFYWYRQILGQKVEFLVSFYNNEISEKSEIFDDQFSVERPDGSNFTLKIRSTKLEDSAMYFCATIWTENTDTQYFGPGTRLTVL.

J is TRBJ1-1 and V is TRBV5-1; D is ambiguous. This CDR3 spans 13 amino acids. Trimming took 1 base from V and 6 from J, leaving 10 bases between them. Germline V lookup: CDR1 SGHRS, CDR2 YFSETQ. CDR3 DNA sequence: TGCGCCAGCAGCTTGTCGGCGGGGTCTGAAGCTTTCTTT. Its translation: CASSLSAGSEAFF.